This TCR beta chain was found in a study of shared clonotypes between healthy human individuals. About the study: Donors were two women and a few men aged 18 to 49. Study results and caveats: Represented diversity (both genetic and exposure-history) was limited by the small number of donors.

Remarks on this clone: Its target is unknown.

CD8 cells classed as naive were CD45RO-negative and positively selected for CCR7, excluding terminally differentiated effector memory CD45RA+ cells. TCRdb's table, derived via immunoSEQ multiplex PCR, lists solely in-frame clones and lacks some. Of about 2.1 million clones detected, just over 90% appear once; the ten largest clones hold under 2%. Sequencing used naive CD8+ T cells from PBMCs. The TCR was taken from a man younger than 35 in good health. Some clones in this sample may be carry-over from other donors' samples.

The CDR3 here is CASSSVPVSYEQYF. The CDR3, as DNA: TGTGCCAGCAGCTCGGTCCCTGTCTCCTACGAGCAGTACTTC. The genes are TRBV7-2 and TRBJ2-7; D is undetermined. In germline, CDR1 is SGHTA, CDR2 FQGNSA. The CDR3 consists of 14 residues. The V end was cut by 4 bases, the J end by 0 bases, with 10 bases between.